The 28 T cell receptor beta chains listed next were all sequenced from one sample in a study of blood T cell repertoires in COVID-19. The protocol was immunoSEQ multiplex PCR, while the TCRdb copy is restricted to in-frame clones and leaves out a portion. The data hold under 150,000 clones, with roughly 83% observed a single time. Material for sequencing was PBMCs or T cells enriched from blood (not recorded which). The receptors stem from a man aged 40-49 years with acute COVID-19.

This clone showed up just once. The CDR3 loop reads CASSQLVAGNDEQFF. Here the CDR3 DNA reads TGTGCCAGCAGTCAACTAGTAGCGGGGAACGATGAGCAGTTCTTC. The chain has TRBV7-9 and TRBJ2-1, with 8 positions matching TRBD2. CDR1 is SEHNR and CDR2 is FQNEAQ in the germline V gene (reference sequence). The CDR3 spans 15 residues. V lost 6 bases to trimming and J lost 8 bases; unmatched junction nucleotides: 12.

This clone was picked up one time. This chain joins TRBV10-2 and TRBJ2-3, with 14 bases identical to TRBD2. The germline CDR1 and CDR2 sequences are WSHSY and SAAADI. V was pared by 3 bases and J by 4 bases, with 3 bases of the junction left unmatched. The CDR3 loop spans 16 amino acids. CDR3 nucleotides: TGCGCCAGCAGTGACCCGGGACTAGCGGGAGCAGATACGCAGTATTTT. The encoded protein is CASSDPGLAGADTQYF.

V is TRBV28 and J is TRBJ2-7, with a tentative D call TRBD1 (6 bases). Trimming removed 5 bases from V and 3 bases from J, with 8 bases in between. CDR1 and CDR2 (germline): MDHEN, SYDVKM. CDR3 length: 12 amino acids. DNA for the CDR3: TGTGCCAGCAGTCCGGACAGCTACGAGCAGTACTTC. It yields the protein CASSPDSYEQYF.

The chain combines TRBV19 with TRBJ1-5; 8 bases align to TRBD1. CDR1 is LNHDA, CDR2 SQIVND, per germline (reference sequence). The CDR3 sequence is 15 residues long. V lost 6 bases, J lost 2 bases, and 6 bases stayed unmatched. The CDR3, as DNA: TGTGCCAGTAGAGAGACAGGGGTTGGCAATCAGCCCCAGCATTTT. Amino acids: CASRETGVGNQPQHF.

This rearrangement joins TRBV24-1 to TRBJ2-5, with 11 bases matching TRBD1. CDR3 length: 16 residues. The V and J ends lost 0 bases and 5 bases, in that order; junction bases with no gene match: 4. Germline V gene lookup returns CDR1 KGHDR and CDR2 SFDVKD. The CDR3 nucleotides are TGTGCCACCAGTGATTTGAGGGACAGGGGGAGGGAGACCCAGTACTTC. Protein sequence: CATSDLRDRGRETQYF.

This clone occurred many times. The chain employs TRBV2 and TRBJ1-6; 9 positions agree with TRBD1. The CDR3 sequence is 14 residues long. Germline V gene lookup returns CDR1 SNHLY and CDR2 FYNNEI. V was pared by 6 bases and J by 9 bases, with 6 bases of the junction left unmatched. In DNA, the CDR3 is TGTGCCAGCAGGGGGACAGGGAGAACTTCACCCCTCCACTTT. Protein product: CASRGTGRTSPLHF.

The chain links TRBV28 to TRBJ2-2; D is possibly TRBD2 (7 bases). The CDR3 spans 16 residues. CDR1 is MDHEN and CDR2 is SYDVKM in the germline V gene. Deletions cut 6 bases from V and 4 bases from J, with 18 bases between. Here the CDR3 reads CASSLGGAESTGELFF. CDR3 nucleotide sequence: TGTGCCAGCAGCCTAGGGGGGGCGGAGTCCACCGGGGAGCTGTTTTTT.

The chain couples TRBV19 to TRBJ1-5, with D tentatively TRBD1 (5 bases). The germline V gene has CDR1 LNHDA and CDR2 SQIVND (reference sequence). Trimming removed 11 bases at V and 0 bases at J, with 20 bases between. There are 16 residues in the CDR3. The CDR3 loop reads CAGGARDTFSNQPQHF. The CDR3 DNA is TGTGCCGGCGGGGCCAGAGACACCTTTAGCAATCAGCCCCAGCATTTT.

The J gene is TRBJ1-4, the V gene TRBV19; TRBD1 is a possible D gene (5 bases). The CDR3 consists of 13 residues. V lost 0 bases and J 8 bases, leaving 7 bases between the germline ends. Germline V gene lookup returns CDR1 LNHDA and CDR2 SQIVND (reference sequence). CDR3 amino acids: CASSIEGREKLFF. The CDR3 DNA follows: TGTGCCAGTAGTATAGAGGGGCGCGAAAAACTGTTTTTT.

This clone has more than one count but fewer than ten. The chain couples TRBV29-1 to TRBJ2-1; TRBD1 matches 9 bases. V was clipped by 3 bases and J by 1 base; unmatched bases: 4. The CDR3 covers 15 residues. CDR1 is SQVTM and CDR2 is ANQGSEA in the germline V gene. CDR3 amino acids: CSVDRGQGSYNEQFF. The CDR3 DNA reads TGCAGCGTTGATCGGGGACAGGGTTCCTACAATGAGCAGTTCTTC.

This rearrangement joins TRBV30 to TRBJ1-5, with TRBD1 matching 11 bases. The J segment lost 5 bases and the V segment lost 0 bases, leaving 3 bases of the junction unmatched. The germline gives CDR1 GTSNPN, CDR2 SVGIG (reference sequence). This CDR3 contains 15 residues. CDR3 DNA sequence: TGTGCCTGGAGTGTAGGGGGACAGGGGGATCAGCCCCAGCATTTT. Encoded protein: CAWSVGGQGDQPQHF. Full variable domain (remainder filled in from reference TRBV30 and TRBJ1-5): SQTIHQWPATLVQPVGSPLSLECTVEGTSNPNLYWYRQAAGRGLQLLFYSVGIGQISSEVPQNLSASRPQDRQFILSSKKLLLSDSGFYLCAWSVGGQGDQPQHFGDGTRLSIL.

J is TRBJ2-5 and V is TRBV27; D not resolved. The CDR3 sequence is 13 residues long. Trimming took off 5 bases at V and 0 bases at J, with 7 bases between the two ends. Germline V gives CDR1 MNHEY, CDR2 SMNVEV (reference sequence). Here the CDR3 reads CASSPSYQETQYF. The CDR3 nucleotides are TGTGCCAGCAGTCCCTCGTACCAAGAGACCCAGTACTTC.

This clone showed up just once. This chain links TRBV15 with TRBJ1-3; no clear D gene. The germline V gene encodes CDR1 LNHNV and CDR2 YYDKDF (reference sequence). CDR3 length equals 16 residues. V dropped 0 bases and J dropped 0 bases, with 9 bases sitting between them. CDR3 loop: CATSRDALNSGNTIYF. CDR3 DNA: TGTGCCACCAGCAGAGATGCCCTAAACTCTGGAAACACCATATATTTT.

The gene calls are TRBV28 and TRBJ2-5, with D unresolved. CDR3 length: 14 residues. Germline CDR1 and CDR2: MDHEN and SYDVKM. V dropped 2 bases and J dropped 5 bases, with 12 bases sitting between them. This CDR3 is CASSLQWAQETQYF. CDR3 nucleotide sequence: TGTGCCAGCAGTTTACAGTGGGCGCAGGAGACCCAGTACTTC.

To note about this clone: Being one base from a much bigger clone, this may be a read error. This chain connects TRBV11-2 to TRBJ2-1, with no clear D. This CDR3 contains 12 residues. The germline gives CDR1 SGHAT, CDR2 FQNNGV. The germline V and J ends were trimmed by 1 base and 6 bases, with 4 bases remaining between them. CDR3 sequence (DNA): TGTGCCAGCAGCTTAGGGGCCAATGAGCAGTTCTTC. Residues: CASSLGANEQFF.

J is TRBJ1-2 and V is TRBV2, with a weak D call TRBD1 (5 bases). The germline gives CDR1 SNHLY, CDR2 FYNNEI. The CDR3 length is 12 residues. The ends were cut back, 2 bases at V and 7 bases at J, with 8 bases in the middle. The CDR3 is CASSEWQGGYTF. The CDR3 DNA sequence: TGTGCCAGCAGTGAATGGCAGGGTGGCTACACCTTC.

The V call is TRBV28, the J call TRBJ1-4; TRBD1 aligns across 9 bases. V dropped 6 bases and J dropped 5; count of bases not matched to a gene: 10. The CDR3 extends over 16 amino acids. Germline assignment: CDR1 MDHEN and CDR2 SYDVKM. The CDR3 DNA reads TGTGCCAGCAGGCCGCCGGGACAGGGTTTCAATGAAAAACTGTTTTTT. This encodes CASRPPGQGFNEKLFF.

The V and J genes are TRBV4-1 and TRBJ2-5; 10 bases line up with TRBD1. V was clipped by 0 bases and J by 6 bases; unmatched bases: 7. The CDR3 extends over 16 amino acids. CDR1 is MGHRA and CDR2 is YSYEKL in the germline V gene. As DNA, the CDR3 is TGCGCCAGCAGCCAAGAGCCGACAGGGGGCAGGCAGACCCAGTACTTC. Translation gives CASSQEPTGGRQTQYF.

The chain carries TRBV9 and TRBJ2-7, with a possible D match to TRBD1 (5 bases). This CDR3 has 14 residues. CDR1 SGDLS and CDR2 YYNGEE come from the germline V gene. V lost 4 bases to trimming and J lost 3 bases, with 14 bases between them. CDR3 in DNA: TGTGCCAGCAGCCCAGACCAGGGAAACTACGAGCAGTACTTC. Amino acid sequence: CASSPDQGNYEQYF.

This clone occurred a few times. The genes are TRBV28 and TRBJ1-4; D is unresolved. CDR1 is MDHEN, CDR2 SYDVKM, per germline. Between the trimmed V and J ends, which lost 6 bases and 4 bases, there was a span of 9 bases. This CDR3 region has 13 residues. In DNA, the CDR3 is TGTGCCAGCAGATTCGGACTTAATGAAAAACTGTTTTTT. As protein: CASRFGLNEKLFF.

This rearrangement joins TRBV20-1 to TRBJ2-7; D is unclear. This CDR3 has 14 amino acids. The germline V and J ends were trimmed by 3 bases and 3 bases, with 15 bases remaining between them. Germline V gene data show CDR1 as DFQATT and CDR2 as SNEGSKA (reference sequence). CDR3 residues: CSASLGGGYYEQYF. The DNA of the CDR3 is TGCAGTGCTAGTCTTGGCGGCGGCTACTACGAGCAGTACTTC.

The V call is TRBV7-8, the J call TRBJ1-4, with TRBD1 matching 7 bases. The CDR3 loop spans 15 amino acids. V gave up 1 base and J gave up 7 bases; unmatched junction bases: 6. Germline-derived CDR1 and CDR2 are SGHVS and FQNEAQ. The CDR3 region has the DNA TGTGCCAGCAGCTTAGGAGCACAGGGGCGTGAAAAACTGTTTTTT. Translation: CASSLGAQGREKLFF.

CDR3 bases: TGTGCCAGCAGCGTTACAGGATCCTATAATTCACCCCTCCACTTT. Its translation is CASSVTGSYNSPLHF. This chain connects TRBV5-6 to TRBJ1-6; D is possibly TRBD1 (5 bases). Trimming cost V 4 bases and J 1 base, with 9 bases left between them. This CDR3 region has 15 residues. Per the germline V gene, CDR1 is SGHDT and CDR2 is YYEEEE.

The chain employs TRBV18 and TRBJ1-5, with D uncertain. The germline V and J ends were trimmed by 4 bases and 5 bases, with 18 bases remaining between them. CDR3 length: 16 amino acids. In germline, CDR1 is KGHSH, CDR2 LQKENI. The CDR3 bases are TGTGCCAGCTCACAAGTTGACCGTAGCGATCATCAGCCCCAGCATTTT. It encodes CASSQVDRSDHQPQHF.

The chain combines TRBV5-8 with TRBJ2-3; 8 bases map to TRBD2. This CDR3 is 16 amino acids long. The V segment lost 0 bases and the J segment 0 bases; nucleotides outside the gene matches: 3. Looked up from germline, CDR1 is SGHTS and CDR2 is YDEGEE. CDR3 amino acids: CASSLGASGSTDTQYF. CDR3 nucleotide sequence: TGTGCCAGCAGCTTGGGAGCTAGCGGGAGCACAGATACGCAGTATTTT.

This chain joins TRBV2 and TRBJ2-3; tentative D call: TRBD1 (5 bases). CDR3 size: 12 residues. Germline-derived CDR1 and CDR2 are SNHLY and FYNNEI. Trimming took 6 bases from V and 6 from J, leaving 10 bases between them. CDR3 coding DNA: TGTGCCAGCAGCGAACCAGGGGATACGCAGTATTTT. This encodes CASSEPGDTQYF.

This clone occurred a few times. This chain links TRBV6-2 or TRBV6-3 with TRBJ1-1; D uncertain. Between the trimmed V and J ends, which lost 2 bases and 1 base, there was a span of 8 bases. The germline V gene encodes CDR1 MNHEY and CDR2 SVGEGT. CDR3 size: 14 residues. The CDR3 here is CASSYGLKNTEAFF. For the CDR3, the DNA is TGTGCCAGCAGTTACGGACTGAAGAACACTGAAGCTTTCTTT.

V usage is TRBV30 and J usage is TRBJ2-1, with 8 bases fitting TRBD1. Looked up from germline, CDR1 is GTSNPN and CDR2 is SVGIG (reference sequence). V lost 2 bases and J lost 4; bases outside the gene matches: 10. The CDR3 runs to 16 residues. The chain's CDR3 is CAWSPPRTGRYNEQFF. The CDR3 DNA is TGTGCCTGGAGTCCTCCCCGGACAGGGAGGTACAATGAGCAGTTCTTC.